This T cell receptor (beta chain) was retrieved from a study of cytomegalovirus exposure and HLA in healthy donors. As for this clone: Its specificity is unknown.

Healthy donors of bone marrow made up the group. The PCR was carried out with 60 Vbeta primers and 13 Jbeta primers. Profiling relied on immunoSEQ multiplex PCR, and the TCRdb table lists in-frame clones only, not all of them. The sample holds roughly 180,000 clones, roughly 88% seen once. V was pared by 7 bases and J by 4 bases, with 20 bases between. Germline V gene lookup returns CDR1 LGHNT and CDR2 FRNRAP. This CDR3 is built from 16 residues. Study results and caveats: Later work associated roughly 17,000 TCR beta sequences with HLA alleles at 0.05 false discovery rate. Analysis was carried out at a later point, and it linked a missense DCLRE1C variant to TCR beta V- and J-gene trimming. Per a prior analysis, the majority of TCR beta V segments were productive roughly 90% or roughly 30% of the time.

Sequenced: PBMCs. The rearrangement joins TRBV12-5 to TRBJ2-1; the D gene is possibly TRBD2 (7 bases). The sequence was collected from a man aged 18 to 30 in good health and CMV-seropositive. The CDR3 protein is CASAWGGDVVYNEQFF. The DNA of the CDR3 is TGTGCTAGTGCGTGGGGGGGCGACGTCGTGTACAATGAGCAGTTCTTC.